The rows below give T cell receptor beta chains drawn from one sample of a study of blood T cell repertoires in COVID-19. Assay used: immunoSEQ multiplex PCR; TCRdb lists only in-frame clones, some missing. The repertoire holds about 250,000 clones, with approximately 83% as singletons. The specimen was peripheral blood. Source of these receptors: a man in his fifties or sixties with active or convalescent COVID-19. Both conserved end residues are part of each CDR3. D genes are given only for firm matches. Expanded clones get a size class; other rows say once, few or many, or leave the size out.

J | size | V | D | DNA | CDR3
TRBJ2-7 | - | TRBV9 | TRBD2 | TGTGCCAGCAGCCCCCAGGGAGGGGCTCACGAGCAGTACTTC | CASSPQGGAHEQYF
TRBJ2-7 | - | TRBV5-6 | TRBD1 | TGTGCCAGCAGCTTCCCCGGGACAGGTTTTTACGAGCAGTACTTC | CASSFPGTGFYEQYF
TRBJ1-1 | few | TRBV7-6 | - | TGTGCCAGCAGCCCCATAGGGGGACAGAACACTGAAGCTTTCTTT | CASSPIGGQNTEAFF
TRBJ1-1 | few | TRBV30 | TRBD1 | TGTGCCTGGAGTACAGGGGGCACTGAAGCTTTCTTT | CAWSTGGTEAFF
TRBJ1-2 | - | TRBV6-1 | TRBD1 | TGTGCCAGCAGTGAAGCCGGGACAGTAACCGGCTACACCTTC | CASSEAGTVTGYTF
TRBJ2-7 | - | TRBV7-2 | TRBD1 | TGTGCCAGCAGCTTAATGATTAGGTTGGGACAGGGGACAAAGCAGTACTTC | CASSLMIRLGQGTKQYF
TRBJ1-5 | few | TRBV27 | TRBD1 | TGTGCCAGCAGTTTACTCGGACAGGGTCGTCAGCCCCAGCATTTT | CASSLLGQGRQPQHF
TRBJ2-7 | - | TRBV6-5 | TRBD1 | TGTGCCAGCAGCTTGCCCGGGACAGGGAACGAGCAGTACTTC | CASSLPGTGNEQYF
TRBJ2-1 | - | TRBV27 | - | TGTGCCAGCACCACGGCACTATACAATGAGCAGTTCTTC | CASTTALYNEQFF
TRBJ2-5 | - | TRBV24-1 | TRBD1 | TGTGCCACCAGTGACCTCGGGACAGGGGAAAGAGAGACCCAGTACTTC | CATSDLGTGERETQYF
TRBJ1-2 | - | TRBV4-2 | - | TGTGCCAGCAGCCAAGGCGGGGTGGAAACGGGCGGCTACACCTTC | CASSQGGVETGGYTF
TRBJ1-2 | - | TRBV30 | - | TGTGCCTGGAGTCCAGACTCGAACTATGGCTACACCTTC | CAWSPDSNYGYTF
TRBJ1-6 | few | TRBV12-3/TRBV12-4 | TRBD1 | TGTGCCAGCAGTTGGGACAGGAATTCACCCCTCCACTTT | CASSWDRNSPLHF
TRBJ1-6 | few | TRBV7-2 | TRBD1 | TGTGCCAGCAGCTCCTCGACAGGGTTGAGTTCACCCCTCCACTTT | CASSSSTGLSSPLHF
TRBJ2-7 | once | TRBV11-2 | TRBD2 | TGTGCCAGCAGCTTAGGGCTGTCGCGGGGGGCCTCCTACGAGCAGTACTTC | CASSLGLSRGASYEQYF
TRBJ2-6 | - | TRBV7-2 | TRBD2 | TGTGCCAGCAGCCTAGAAGGCGGGGGGGCCGTAGGTGGGGCCAACGTCCTGACTTTC | CASSLEGGGAVGGANVLTF
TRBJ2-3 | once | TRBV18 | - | TGTGCCAGCTCACCACCTGGCACCACAGATACGCAGTATTTT | CASSPPGTTDTQYF
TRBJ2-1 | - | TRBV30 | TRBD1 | TGTGCCTGGAGTCGGGAAAGGGGGCCTTACAATGAGCAGTTCTTC | CAWSRERGPYNEQFF
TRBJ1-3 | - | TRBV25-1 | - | TGTGCCAGCACACCGGGACAAATCTCTGGAAACACCATATATTTT | CASTPGQISGNTIYF
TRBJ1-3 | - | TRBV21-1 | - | TGTGCCAGCAGCAAAGACCGCAGGGGCAGAAACACCATATATTTT | CASSKDRRGRNTIYF
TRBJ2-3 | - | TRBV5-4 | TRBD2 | TGTGCCAGCAGATCTGGACTAGTCGGCACAGATACGCAGTATTTT | CASRSGLVGTDTQYF
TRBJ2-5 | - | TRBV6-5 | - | TGTGCCAGCAGTAAAATACAGGGAGCAGAGACCCAGTACTTC | CASSKIQGAETQYF
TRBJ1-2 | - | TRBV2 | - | TGTGCCAGCAGTGAAGCGCGGCTCGTAGGCTACACCTTC | CASSEARLVGYTF
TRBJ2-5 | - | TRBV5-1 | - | TGCGCCAGCAGCTCCCCCCAGGGGGAGACCCAGTACTTC | CASSSPQGETQYF
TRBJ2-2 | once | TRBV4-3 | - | TGCGCCAGCAGCCAAGCAGGGGAGAACACCGGGGAGCTGTTTTTT | CASSQAGENTGELFF
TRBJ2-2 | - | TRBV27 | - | TGTGCCAGCAGTTTATCGACCTTCTGGACTGTGAACACCGGGGAGCTGTTTTTT | CASSLSTFWTVNTGELFF
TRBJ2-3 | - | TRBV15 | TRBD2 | TGTGCCACCAGCAGGAAAAGCGGGGGGACGTTGACAGATACGCAGTATTTT | CATSRKSGGTLTDTQYF
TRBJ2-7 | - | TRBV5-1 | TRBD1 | TGCGCCAGCAGCCTTATAGGACAGGGGGGCGAGCAGTACTTC | CASSLIGQGGEQYF
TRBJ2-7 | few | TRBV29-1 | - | TGCAGCACCAGACATGGGCCCTACGAGCAGTACTTC | CSTRHGPYEQYF
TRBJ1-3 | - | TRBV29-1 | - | TGCAGCGTTGAGATGAGCTCTGGAAACACCATATATTTT | CSVEMSSGNTIYF
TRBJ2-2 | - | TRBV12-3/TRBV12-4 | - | TGTGCCAGCAGTCTTGGGGCTGCCGGGGAGCTGTTTTTT | CASSLGAAGELFF
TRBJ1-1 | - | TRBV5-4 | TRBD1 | TGTGCCAGCAGGACAGGGGTGAACACTGAAGCTTTCTTT | CASRTGVNTEAFF
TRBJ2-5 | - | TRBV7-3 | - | TGTGCCAGCAGCTCCCAGGCCACCCTTGTGGAGACCCAGTACTTC | CASSSQATLVETQYF
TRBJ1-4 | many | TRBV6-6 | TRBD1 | TGTGCCAGCAGTCGACAGGGGGCGATTGAAAAACTGTTTTTT | CASSRQGAIEKLFF
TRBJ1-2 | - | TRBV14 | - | TGTGCCAGCAGTTTGCTAGGGGGATCTAACTATGGCTACACCTTC | CASSLLGGSNYGYTF
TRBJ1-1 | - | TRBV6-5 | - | TGTGCCAGCAGTTGGGAGGGGAACACTGAAGCTTTCTTT | CASSWEGNTEAFF
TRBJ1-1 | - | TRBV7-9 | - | TGTGCCAGCAGCTTAGGGGAAGGAGGACCCACGGGAGCTTTCTTT | CASSLGEGGPTGAFF
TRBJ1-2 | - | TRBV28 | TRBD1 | TGTGCCAGCAGACCACCCGACAGGGACTATGGCTACACCTTC | CASRPPDRDYGYTF
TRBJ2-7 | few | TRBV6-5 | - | TGCCCGGCCAGCGGGTTCCTTACTCGCTACGAGCAGTACTTC | CPASGFLTRYEQYF
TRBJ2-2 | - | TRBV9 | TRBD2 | TGTGCCAGCAGCGCAAGGCCTAGCGGGGGCTTCGCGAACACCGGGGAGCTGTTTTTT | CASSARPSGGFANTGELFF
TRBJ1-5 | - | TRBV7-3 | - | TGTGCCAGCAGCTTATATGCCAGGGAGGAAAATCAGCCCCAGCATTTT | CASSLYAREENQPQHF
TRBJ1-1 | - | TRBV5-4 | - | TGTGCCAGCAAGACTCAAGTGGGGCGCGACACTGAAGCTTTCTTT | CASKTQVGRDTEAFF
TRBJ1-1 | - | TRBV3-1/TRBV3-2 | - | TGTGCCAGCAGCCAAGGGAGAGCCTTGAGCACTGAAGCTTTCTTT | CASSQGRALSTEAFF
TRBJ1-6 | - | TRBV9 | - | TGTGCCAGCAGCGTCCGGGAGGAGGGTTCACCCCTCCACTTT | CASSVREEGSPLHF
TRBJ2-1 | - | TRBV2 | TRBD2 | TGTGCTAATGGGGCTAGCGGGGGGCGGAGTGAGCAGTTCTTC | CANGASGGRSEQFF
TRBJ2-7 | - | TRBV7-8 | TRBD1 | TGTGCCAGCAAGGGACAGCCCTACGAGCAGTACTTC | CASKGQPYEQYF
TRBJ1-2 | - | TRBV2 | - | TGTGCCAGCACAGGGGTTCGTGGCTACACCTTC | CASTGVRGYTF
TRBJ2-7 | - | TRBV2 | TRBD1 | TGTGCCACCCTAGGGGGACAGGGTCGGGACGAGCAGTACTTC | CATLGGQGRDEQYF
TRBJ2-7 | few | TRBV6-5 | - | TGTGCCAGCAGAGTCCGCCCAGGCACGCAGTACTTC | CASRVRPGTQYF
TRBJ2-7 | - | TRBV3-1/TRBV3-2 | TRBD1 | TGTGCCAGCAGCCTCACCCGGACAGGCCGGTCCTACGAGCAGTACTTC | CASSLTRTGRSYEQYF
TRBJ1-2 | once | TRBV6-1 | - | TGTGCCAGCAGTGATATCAGAGGTTACTATGGCTACACCTTC | CASSDIRGYYGYTF
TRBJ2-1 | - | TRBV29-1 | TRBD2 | TGCAGCGAGGGGACTAGCGGGGGGGGCCCTGGGTTCTACAATGAGCAGTTCTTC | CSEGTSGGGPGFYNEQFF
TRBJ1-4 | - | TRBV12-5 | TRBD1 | TGTGCTAGTGGTTTGGTCCTAGACCCGATTCCGGGACAGCGAAATGAAAAACTGTTTTTT | CASGLVLDPIPGQRNEKLFF
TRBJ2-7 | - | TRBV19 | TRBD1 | TGTGCCAGTAGTGTATACGGACAGGCGAAGACCTACGAGCAGTACTTC | CASSVYGQAKTYEQYF
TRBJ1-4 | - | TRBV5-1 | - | TGCGCCAGCAGCTTGGGTGCGCAGGGCGGTGAAAAACTGTTTTTT | CASSLGAQGGEKLFF